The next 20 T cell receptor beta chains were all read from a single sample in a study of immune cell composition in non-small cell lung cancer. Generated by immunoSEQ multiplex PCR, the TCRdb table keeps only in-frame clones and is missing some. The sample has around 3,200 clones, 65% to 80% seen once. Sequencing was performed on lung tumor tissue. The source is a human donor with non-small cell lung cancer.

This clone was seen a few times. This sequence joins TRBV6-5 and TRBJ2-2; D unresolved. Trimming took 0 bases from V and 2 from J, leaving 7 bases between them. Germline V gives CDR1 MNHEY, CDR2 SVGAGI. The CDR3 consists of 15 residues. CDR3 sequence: CASSYSFLNTGELFF. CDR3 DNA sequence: TGTGCCAGCAGTTACTCCTTCCTAAACACCGGGGAGCTGTTTTTT.

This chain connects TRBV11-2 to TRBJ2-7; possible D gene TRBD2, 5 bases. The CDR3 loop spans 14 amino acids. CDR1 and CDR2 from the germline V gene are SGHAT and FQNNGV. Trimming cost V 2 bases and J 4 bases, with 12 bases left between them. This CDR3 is CASSLTRERYEQYF. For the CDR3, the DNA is TGTGCCAGCAGCTTAACTAGGGAAAGGTACGAGCAGTACTTC. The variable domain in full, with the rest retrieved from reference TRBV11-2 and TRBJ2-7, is EAGVAQSPRYKIIEKRQSVAFWCNPISGHATLYWYQQILGQGPKLLIQFQNNGVVDDSQLPKDRFSAERLKGVDSTLKIQPAKLEDSAVYLCASSLTRERYEQYFGPGTRLTVT.

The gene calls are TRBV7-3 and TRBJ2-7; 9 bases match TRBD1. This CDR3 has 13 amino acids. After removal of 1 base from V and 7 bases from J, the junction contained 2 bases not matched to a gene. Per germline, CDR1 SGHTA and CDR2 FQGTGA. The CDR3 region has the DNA TGTGCCAGCAGCTTAAACAGGGGGCTGGAGCAGTACTTC. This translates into CASSLNRGLEQYF.

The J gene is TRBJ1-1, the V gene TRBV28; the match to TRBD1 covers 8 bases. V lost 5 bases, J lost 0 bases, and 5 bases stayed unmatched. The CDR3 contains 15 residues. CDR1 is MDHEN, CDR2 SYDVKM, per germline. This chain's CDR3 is CASSPETGVNTEAFF. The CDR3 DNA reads TGTGCCAGCAGTCCGGAGACAGGGGTGAACACTGAAGCTTTCTTT.

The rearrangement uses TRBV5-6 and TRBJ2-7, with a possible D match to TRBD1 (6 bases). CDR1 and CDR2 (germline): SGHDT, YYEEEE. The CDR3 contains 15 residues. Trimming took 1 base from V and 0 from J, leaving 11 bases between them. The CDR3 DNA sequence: TGTGCCAGCAGCTTGTTAGGGACAACCTCCTACGAGCAGTACTTC. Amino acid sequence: CASSLLGTTSYEQYF.

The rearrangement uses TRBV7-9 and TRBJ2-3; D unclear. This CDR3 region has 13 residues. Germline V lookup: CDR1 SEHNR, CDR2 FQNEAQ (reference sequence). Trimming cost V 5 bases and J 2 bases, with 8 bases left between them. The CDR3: CASSHSNTDTQYF. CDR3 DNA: TGTGCCAGCAGCCATAGTAACACAGATACGCAGTATTTT.

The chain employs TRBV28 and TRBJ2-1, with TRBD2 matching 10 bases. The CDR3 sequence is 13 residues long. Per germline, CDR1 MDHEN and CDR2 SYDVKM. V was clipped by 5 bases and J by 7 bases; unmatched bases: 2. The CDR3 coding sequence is TGTGCCAGCAGTCTAGCGGGGGTTAATGAGCAGTTCTTC. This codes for CASSLAGVNEQFF.

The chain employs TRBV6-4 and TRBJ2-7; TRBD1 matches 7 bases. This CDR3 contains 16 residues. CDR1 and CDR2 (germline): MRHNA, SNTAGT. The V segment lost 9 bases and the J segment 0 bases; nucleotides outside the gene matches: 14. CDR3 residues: CASPEGQGETSYEQYF. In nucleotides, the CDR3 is TGTGCCAGTCCAGAAGGGCAGGGGGAAACCTCCTACGAGCAGTACTTC.

The DNA for the CDR3 is TGCGCCAGCAGCCAGTTTCGCTACCGGGTCAAAGACGATGAAAAACTGTTTTTT. Protein: CASSQFRYRVKDDEKLFF. The rearrangement uses TRBV4-1 and TRBJ1-4; D is unclear. CDR3 length: 18 residues. With 3 bases removed from V and 6 bases from J, the gap between germline ends came to 23 bases. Germline values: CDR1 MGHRA, CDR2 YSYEKL.

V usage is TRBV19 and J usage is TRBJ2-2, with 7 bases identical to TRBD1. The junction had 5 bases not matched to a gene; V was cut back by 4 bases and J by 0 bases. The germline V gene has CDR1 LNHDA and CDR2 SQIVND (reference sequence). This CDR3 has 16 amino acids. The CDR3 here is CASSSLGGTNTGELFF. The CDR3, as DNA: TGTGCCAGTAGTAGTCTAGGGGGCACGAACACCGGGGAGCTGTTTTTT.

CDR3 sequence: CAISESGGSSSYEQYF. The CDR3 DNA is TGTGCCATCAGTGAATCGGGGGGCTCAAGCTCCTACGAGCAGTACTTC. This chain joins TRBV10-3 and TRBJ2-7; maybe TRBD2 (7 bases). Deletions cut 3 bases from V and 0 bases from J, with 15 bases between. This CDR3 has 16 residues. Germline lookup yields CDR1 ENHRY and CDR2 SYGVKD.

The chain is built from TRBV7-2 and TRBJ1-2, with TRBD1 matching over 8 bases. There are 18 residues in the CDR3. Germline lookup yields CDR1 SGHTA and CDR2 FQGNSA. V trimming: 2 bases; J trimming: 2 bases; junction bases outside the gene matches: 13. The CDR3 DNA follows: TGTGCCAGCAGCTTATGGGCCAGGGGGCCCTACCTAAACTATGGCTACACCTTC. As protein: CASSLWARGPYLNYGYTF.

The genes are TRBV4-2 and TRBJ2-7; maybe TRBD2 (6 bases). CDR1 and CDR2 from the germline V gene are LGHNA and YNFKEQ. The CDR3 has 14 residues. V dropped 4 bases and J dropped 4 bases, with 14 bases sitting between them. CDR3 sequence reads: CASSRGVENYEQYF. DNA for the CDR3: TGTGCCAGCAGCCGGGGGGTGGAAAATTACGAGCAGTACTTC.

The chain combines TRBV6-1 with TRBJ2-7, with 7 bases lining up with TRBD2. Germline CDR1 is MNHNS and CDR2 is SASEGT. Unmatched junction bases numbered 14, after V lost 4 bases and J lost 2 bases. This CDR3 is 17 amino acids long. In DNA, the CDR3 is TGTGCCAGCAGTGGTGGGACTACCCTGGGTCTAACCTACGAGCAGTACTTC. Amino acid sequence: CASSGGTTLGLTYEQYF.

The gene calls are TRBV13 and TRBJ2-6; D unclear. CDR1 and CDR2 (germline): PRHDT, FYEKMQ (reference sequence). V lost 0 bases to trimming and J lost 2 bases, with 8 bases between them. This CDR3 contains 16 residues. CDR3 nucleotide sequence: TGTGCCAGCAGCTTAGGCGGTCTAGCTGGGGCCAACGTCCTGACTTTC. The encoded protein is CASSLGGLAGANVLTF. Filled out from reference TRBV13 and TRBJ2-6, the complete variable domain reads AAGVIQSPRHLIKEKRETATLKCYPIPRHDTVYWYQQGPGQDPQFLISFYEKMQSDKGSIPDRFSAQQFSDYHSELNMSSLELGDSALYFCASSLGGLAGANVLTFGAGSRLTVL.

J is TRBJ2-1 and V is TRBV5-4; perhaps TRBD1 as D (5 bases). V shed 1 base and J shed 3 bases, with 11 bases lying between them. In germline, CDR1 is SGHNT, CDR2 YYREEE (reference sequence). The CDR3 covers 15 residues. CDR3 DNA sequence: TGTGCCAGCAGCTTGAGTGCAGGGCTCTACAATGAGCAGTTCTTC. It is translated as CASSLSAGLYNEQFF.

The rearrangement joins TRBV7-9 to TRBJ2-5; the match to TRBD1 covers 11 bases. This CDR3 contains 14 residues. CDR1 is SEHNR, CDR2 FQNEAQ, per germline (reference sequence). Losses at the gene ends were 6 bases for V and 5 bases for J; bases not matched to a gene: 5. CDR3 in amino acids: CASSPGTGGETQYF. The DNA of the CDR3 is TGTGCCAGCAGTCCCGGGACAGGGGGGGAGACCCAGTACTTC.

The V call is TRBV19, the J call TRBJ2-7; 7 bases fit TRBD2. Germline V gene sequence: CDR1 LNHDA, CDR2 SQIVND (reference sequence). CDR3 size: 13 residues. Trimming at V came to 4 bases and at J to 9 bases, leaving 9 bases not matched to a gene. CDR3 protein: CASSTSGSSAQYF. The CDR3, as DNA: TGTGCCAGTAGTACTAGCGGCTCTTCCGCGCAGTACTTC.

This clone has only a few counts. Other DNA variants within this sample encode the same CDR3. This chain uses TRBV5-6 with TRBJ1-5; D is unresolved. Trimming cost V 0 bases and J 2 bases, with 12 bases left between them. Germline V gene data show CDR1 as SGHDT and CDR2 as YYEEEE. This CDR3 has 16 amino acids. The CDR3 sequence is CASSLGAGGGNQPQHF. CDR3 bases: TGTGCCAGCAGCTTGGGGGCGGGAGGTGGCAATCAGCCCCAGCATTTT.

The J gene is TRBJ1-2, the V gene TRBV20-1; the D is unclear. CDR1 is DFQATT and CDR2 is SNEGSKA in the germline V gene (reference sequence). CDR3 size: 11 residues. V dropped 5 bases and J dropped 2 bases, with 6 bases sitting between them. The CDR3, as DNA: TGCAGTGCTTACACGAACTATGGCTACACCTTC. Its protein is CSAYTNYGYTF.